This T cell receptor beta chain stems from a study of blood T cell repertoires in COVID-19. The CDR3 has 13 amino acids. CDR1 and CDR2 (germline): SGHAT, FQNNGV. Trimming cost V 2 bases and J 5 bases, with 10 bases left between them. Clones were sequenced by immunoSEQ multiplex PCR, and TCRdb holds only the in-frame ones, with some missing. The table includes approximately 300,000 clones, around 89% detected once. The source is a woman younger than 35 with acute COVID-19. This chain joins TRBV11-2 and TRBJ2-7; D unclear. Input material: PBMCs or T cells enriched from blood (not recorded which). CDR3 bases: TGTGCCAGCAGCTTACCAGTAGCCCACGAGCAGTACTTC. Translation gives CASSLPVAHEQYF.